Below, 18 T cell receptor beta chains from the same sample are listed, as sequenced in a study of human T cells and chemical hapten exposure. One entry per CDR3 protein results from TCRdb running MiXCR on the RACE reads. The data contain some 350,000 distinct CDR3 sequences, around 6% of them singletons. Time point in this sample: patch test 2, 6 weeks after DPC sensitization. Treatment of the sample: therapeutic diphenylcyclopropenone sensitization with weekly scalp DPC. The sequencing used whole blood, collected in connection with sensitization to the hapten diphenylcyclopropenone (DPC). These receptor sequences come from a woman younger than 30 with alopecia areata. Some clones in this sample may be carry-over from other donors' samples.

This clonotype was seen a handful of times. As DNA, the CDR3 is TGTGCCAGCAGCTCCGGGACTAGCGGGACCCGAGAGCAGTACTTC. Translating it yields CASSSGTSGTREQYF. The rearrangement joins TRBV7-6 to TRBJ2-7, with 13 bases fitting TRBD2. CDR3 size: 15 residues. V gave up 4 bases and J gave up 7 bases; unmatched junction bases: 7. Germline assignment: CDR1 SGHVS and CDR2 FNYEAQ.

The chain combines TRBV20-1 with TRBJ2-3, with TRBD2 identical over 8 bases. This CDR3 has 15 residues. CDR1 is DFQATT and CDR2 is SNEGSKA in the germline V gene (reference sequence). Trimming cost V 1 base and J 5 bases; bases outside gene matches: 8. DNA of the CDR3: TGCAGTGCTAGAGCACCGGGGGGGCCGGGAGATACGCAGTATTTT. Its translation: CSARAPGGPGDTQYF.

The CDR3 protein is CASSFHNTGELFF. CDR3 in DNA: TGTGCCAGCAGTTTCCATAACACCGGGGAGCTGTTTTTT. The chain combines TRBV12-3 or TRBV12-4 with TRBJ2-2; no reliable D call. Trimming stripped 3 bases from V and 2 bases from J, with 4 bases between. The CDR3 consists of 13 residues.

This clonotype showed up just a few times. This sequence joins TRBV12-3 or TRBV12-4 and TRBJ1-6; TRBD1 agrees at 11 bases. V dropped 1 base and J dropped 10; count of bases not matched to a gene: 3. The CDR3 is 15 residues long. The CDR3 coding sequence is TGTGCCAGCAGTTTAGGGACAGGGGGCCTCTCACCCCTCCACTTT. Translated: CASSLGTGGLSPLHF.

The chain carries TRBV5-1 and TRBJ2-3; D possibly corresponds to TRBD2 (6 bases). The V end was cut by 6 bases, the J end by 2 bases, with 13 bases between. This CDR3 has 14 residues. Germline lookup yields CDR1 SGHRS and CDR2 YFSETQ. CDR3 nucleotide sequence: TGCGCCAGCAAGGGGACTCACCACACAGATACGCAGTATTTT. Protein sequence: CASKGTHHTDTQYF.

This sequence joins TRBV12-3 or TRBV12-4 and TRBJ2-3; 14 bases fit TRBD2. This CDR3 has 19 residues. With V trimmed by 2 bases and J by 2 bases, 9 bases remained unmatched. The CDR3 sequence: CASSLRVRGLAGVTDTQYF. In nucleotides, the CDR3 is TGTGCCAGCAGTTTAAGAGTCAGGGGACTAGCGGGGGTCACAGATACGCAGTATTTT.

This clonotype has a handful of counts. The chain combines TRBV24-1 with TRBJ2-1; possibly TRBD1 or TRBD2 for D (6 bases each). CDR3 length: 13 amino acids. The germline V gene encodes CDR1 KGHDR and CDR2 SFDVKD. Trimming shortened V by 5 bases and J by 12 bases, and 16 bases separated the two germline ends. The CDR3 bases are TGTGCCACCAGTGTCGGACAGATGGGGGGGCAGTTCTTC. It encodes CATSVGQMGGQFF.

The chain combines TRBV3-1 with TRBJ2-5; no firm D call. Germline V gene data show CDR1 as LGHDT and CDR2 as YNNKEL (reference sequence). The V gene lost 0 bases and the J gene lost 1 base, with 3 bases spanning the gap. The CDR3 totals 13 residues. The CDR3 sequence: CASSQDSQETQYF. In DNA form, the CDR3 reads TGTGCCAGCAGCCAAGATTCCCAAGAGACCCAGTACTTC.

This clonotype was detected many times. V is TRBV20-1 and J is TRBJ2-7; perhaps D is TRBD1 or TRBD2 (5 bases each). V lost 6 bases to trimming and J lost 0 bases, with 12 bases between them. CDR1 is DFQATT and CDR2 is SNEGSKA in the germline V gene (reference sequence). This CDR3 has 13 residues. This chain's CDR3 is CSAGTGSSYEQYF. The CDR3 DNA reads as TGCAGTGCCGGGACGGGGAGCTCCTACGAGCAGTACTTC.

A word on this clonotype: One junction end disagrees with the germline gene, perhaps due to a read error. The chain uses TRBV11-2 and TRBJ1-1, with 9 bases aligning to TRBD1. The CDR3 totals 16 residues. The germline V gene encodes CDR1 SGHAT and CDR2 FQNNGV. CDR3 amino acids: CASSLITGGWNEDAVF. For the CDR3, the DNA is TGTGCCAGCAGCTTAATAACAGGGGGCTGGAATGAAGATGCGGTCTTT.

In this sample, this clonotype turned up a few times. Here the CDR3 DNA reads TGTGCCAGCGGCCGGACACCCGAGCAGTACTTC. Translating it yields CASGRTPEQYF. This chain links TRBV6-2 or TRBV6-3 with TRBJ2-7; possible D gene TRBD1, 5 bases. Germline CDR1 reads MNHEY; CDR2 reads SVGEGT. Trimming cost V 8 bases and J 6 bases, with 11 bases left between them. This CDR3 spans 11 amino acids.

This clonotype was counted many times. The genes are TRBV20-1 and TRBJ1-5; D unresolved. V was cut by 5 bases and J by 7 bases, with 12 bases left in between. Germline CDR1 and CDR2: DFQATT and SNEGSKA (reference sequence). There are 12 residues in the CDR3. The DNA for the CDR3 is TGCAGTGCTGCCAAGAGGACGCAGCCCCAGCATTTT. Its translation is CSAAKRTQPQHF.

The rearrangement uses TRBV18 and TRBJ2-7; 7 nucleotides match TRBD1. The CDR3 consists of 16 residues. V dropped 3 bases and J dropped 4; count of bases not matched to a gene: 12. Germline V gene data show CDR1 as KGHSH and CDR2 as LQKENI. CDR3 protein: CASSPGQAPGGYEQYF. CDR3 nucleotide sequence: TGTGCCAGCTCACCCGGACAGGCCCCTGGTGGGTACGAGCAGTACTTC.

This clonotype was seen a few times. The chain employs TRBV4-2 and TRBJ1-1, with 7 nucleotides matching TRBD1. The length of the CDR3 is 17 residues. J lost 5 bases, V lost 1 base, and 13 bases had no gene match. Germline values: CDR1 LGHNA, CDR2 YNFKEQ. In DNA form, the CDR3 reads TGTGCCAGCAGCCAAGTCGCCGGGACAGATGTGATGACTGAAGCTTTCTTT. Its protein is CASSQVAGTDVMTEAFF.

This clonotype was seen a few times. The DNA for the CDR3 is TGCGCCAGCAGCCAGTCCACAGGGTGGACTGAAGCTTTCTTT. It codes for CASSQSTGWTEAFF. This sequence joins TRBV5-1 and TRBJ1-1, with a weak D call TRBD1 (6 bases). There are 14 residues in the CDR3. In germline, CDR1 is SGHRS, CDR2 YFSETQ. V was clipped by 4 bases and J by 5 bases, with 15 bases between them.

This clonotype has at least ten counts. V gene TRBV20-1 combines with J gene TRBJ1-1; D is uncertain. The CDR3 spans 14 residues. Germline V CDR1 and CDR2: DFQATT, SNEGSKA (reference sequence). Deletions cut 6 bases from V and 2 bases from J, with 16 bases between. CDR3 coding DNA: TGCAGTGCCTCTCCTCGCGTAGCCAACACTGAAGCTTTCTTT. Amino acids: CSASPRVANTEAFF.

This clonotype has ten or more counts. The chain joins TRBV18 to TRBJ1-1, with D unclear. Germline lookup yields CDR1 KGHSH and CDR2 LQKENI. V dropped 0 bases and J dropped 6 bases, with 8 bases sitting between them. The CDR3 length is 13 residues. The CDR3 region is CASSPPSGAEAFF. The CDR3 DNA reads as TGTGCCAGCTCACCACCGAGCGGCGCTGAAGCTTTCTTT.

V gene TRBV7-2 combines with J gene TRBJ2-1, with 11 positions matching TRBD1. In germline, CDR1 is SGHTA, CDR2 FQGNSA. CDR3 length: 17 amino acids. Trimming took 1 base from V and 4 from J; bases not matched to a gene: 6. The CDR3 DNA reads TGTGCCAGCAGCTTAGTGGCCGGGGACAGGGGGTACAATGAGCAGTTCTTC. Translating it yields CASSLVAGDRGYNEQFF.